This TCR beta chain was retrieved from a study of T-cell memory formation after mild COVID-19. Study-level results: In second-wave clones peaking day 37, SARS-CoV-2 specificity remained unconfirmed.

5'RACE primed at constant segments yielded TCR alpha and TCR beta cDNA libraries bearing sample barcodes and UMIs. TCRdb analysed the 5' RACE reads with MiXCR anew, one entry per CDR3 protein. Of 45,000 to 65,000 distinct CDR3 sequences listed, roughly 9% are singletons. This clonotype was found many times. The target antigen is unknown. Sequenced material: PBMCs or a T cell subset sorted from them (not recorded which). The sequence derives from an adult woman who had mild COVID-19 (a few samples of this study predate the infection). Cell type and time point are not known.

CDR3 coding DNA: TGTGCCAGCAGCCCCAGCCCCTTCACAGATACGCAGTATTTT. It encodes CASSPSPFTDTQYF. J is TRBJ2-3 and V is TRBV7-9; unclear D gene. V dropped 5 bases and J dropped 2 bases, with 11 bases sitting between them. This CDR3 has 14 amino acids. Germline assignment: CDR1 SEHNR and CDR2 FQNEAQ (reference sequence).